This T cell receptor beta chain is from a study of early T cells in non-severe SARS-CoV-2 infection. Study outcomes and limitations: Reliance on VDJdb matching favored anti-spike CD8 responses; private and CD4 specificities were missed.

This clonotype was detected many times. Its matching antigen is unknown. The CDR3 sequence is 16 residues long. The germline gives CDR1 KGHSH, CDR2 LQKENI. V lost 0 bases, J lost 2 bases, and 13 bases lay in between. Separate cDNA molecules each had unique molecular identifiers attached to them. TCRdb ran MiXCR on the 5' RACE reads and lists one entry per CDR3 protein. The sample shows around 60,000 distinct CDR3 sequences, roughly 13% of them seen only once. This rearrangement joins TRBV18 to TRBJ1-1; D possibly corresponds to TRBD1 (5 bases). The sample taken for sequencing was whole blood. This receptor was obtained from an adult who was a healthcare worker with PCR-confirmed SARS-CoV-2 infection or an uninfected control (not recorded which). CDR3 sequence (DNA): TGTGCCAGCTCACCACCGCGTTTGGGGGGTAACACTGAAGCTTTCTTT. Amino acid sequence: CASSPPRLGGNTEAFF.